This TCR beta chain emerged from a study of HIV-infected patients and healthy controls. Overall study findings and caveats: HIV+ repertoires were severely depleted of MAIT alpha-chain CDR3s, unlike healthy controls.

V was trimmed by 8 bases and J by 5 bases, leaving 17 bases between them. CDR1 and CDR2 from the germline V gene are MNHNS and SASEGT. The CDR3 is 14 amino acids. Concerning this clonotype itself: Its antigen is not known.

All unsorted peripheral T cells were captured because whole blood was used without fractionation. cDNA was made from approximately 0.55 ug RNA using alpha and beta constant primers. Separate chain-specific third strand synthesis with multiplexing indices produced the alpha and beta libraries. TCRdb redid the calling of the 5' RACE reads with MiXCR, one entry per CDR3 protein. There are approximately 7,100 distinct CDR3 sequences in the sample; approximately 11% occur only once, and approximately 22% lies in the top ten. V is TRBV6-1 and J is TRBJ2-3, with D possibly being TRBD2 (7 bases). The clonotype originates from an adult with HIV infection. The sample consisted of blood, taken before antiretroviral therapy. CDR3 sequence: CASVTGGRGDTQYF. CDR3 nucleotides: TGTGCCAGCGTAACGGGGGGCCGTGGAGATACGCAGTATTTT.